This TCR beta chain was obtained from a study of blood T cell repertoires in COVID-19. In the study overall: Researchers got acute and convalescent COVID-19 samples from the United States, Italy and Spain. Sources were T cells, B-cell-depleted T cells, or PBMCs; the material itself was cDNA or gDNA.

The CDR3 contains 16 residues. Germline loops: CDR1 LGHDT, CDR2 YNNKEL (reference sequence). After removal of 6 bases from V and 7 bases from J, the junction contained 9 bases not matched to a gene. Enrollment of patients from Seattle took place during active infection, with longitudinal follow-up. Original processing notes: Nucleated cell number was recorded as an estimate derived from reference gene primer amplification. Generated by immunoSEQ multiplex PCR, the TCRdb table keeps only in-frame clones and is missing some. D and trimming were read from the DNA, whereas the V and J calls and clone size are those reported in that table. The table lists some 300,000 clones, around 89% of them singletons.

The origin of this receptor is a woman between 40 and 50 years old with COVID-19, enrolled during active disease. Sequencing input: peripheral blood. The rearrangement uses TRBV3-1 (or the pseudogene TRBV3-2) and TRBJ2-2, with 12 bases lining up with TRBD1. In nucleotides, the CDR3 is TGTGCCAGCAGGGGACGGGACAGGGGGCCTTTCGGGGAGCTGTTTTTT. It encodes CASRGRDRGPFGELFF.